The 32 T cell receptor beta chains in this list originate from one sample, sequenced in a study of early T cells in non-severe SARS-CoV-2 infection. In TCRdb, the 5' RACE reads were re-called with MiXCR into one record per CDR3 protein. The sample shows 45,000 to 65,000 distinct CDR3 sequences, approximately 12% of them seen only once. The source material was whole blood, sampled at baseline. The receptor set was obtained from an adult who was a healthcare worker with PCR-confirmed SARS-CoV-2 infection or an uninfected control (not recorded which).

This clonotype was seen repeatedly, ten times or more. The rearrangement links TRBV7-9 to TRBJ2-2; a possible D gene is TRBD1 (5 bases). CDR3 length: 16 residues. Germline CDR1 SEHNR, CDR2 FQNEAQ (reference sequence). V lost 6 bases and J 6 bases, leaving 20 bases between the germline ends. The CDR3 protein is CASRVTVRVGSGELFF. The CDR3 DNA reads as TGTGCCAGCAGGGTGACCGTCAGGGTTGGATCCGGGGAGCTGTTTTTT.

Only a few counts were recorded for this clonotype. The chain is built from TRBV5-6 and TRBJ2-7; maybe TRBD1 (6 bases). Germline values: CDR1 SGHDT, CDR2 YYEEEE. The CDR3 totals 17 residues. V lost 0 bases, J lost 3 bases, and 19 bases lay in between. The CDR3 sequence is CASSLDAMGTYFYEQYF. The CDR3 coding sequence is TGTGCCAGCAGCTTGGATGCTATGGGGACATACTTCTACGAGCAGTACTTC. The complete variable domain, with remaining parts taken from reference TRBV5-6 and TRBJ2-7, reads DAGVTQSPTHLIKTRGQQVTLRCSPKSGHDTVSWYQQALGQGPQFIFQYYEEEERQRGNFPDRFSGHQFPNYSSELNVNALLLGDSALYLCASSLDAMGTYFYEQYFGPGTRLTVT.

At least ten counts were recorded for this clonotype. V and J are TRBV2 and TRBJ2-2; TRBD2 matches 8 bases. From germline, CDR1 is SNHLY and CDR2 FYNNEI. V shed 6 bases, J shed 5 bases, and the junction held 8 bases outside the gene matches. The CDR3 covers 15 residues. The CDR3 is CASRPSGSRTGELFF. CDR3 coding DNA: TGTGCCAGCAGACCCAGCGGGAGTCGGACCGGGGAGCTGTTTTTT. Drawing the rest from reference TRBV2 and TRBJ2-2, the complete variable domain is EPEVTQTPSHQVTQMGQEVILRCVPISNHLYFYWYRQILGQKVEFLVSFYNNEISEKSEIFDDQFSVERPDGSNFTLKIRSTKLEDSAMYFCASRPSGSRTGELFFGEGSRLTVL.

This chain links TRBV4-2 with TRBJ2-7; D is uncertain. V lost 0 bases, J lost 7 bases, and 13 bases lay in between. The CDR3 loop spans 14 amino acids. Germline assignment: CDR1 LGHNA and CDR2 YNFKEQ. CDR3 residues: CASSQDAGLGEQYF. The CDR3 DNA is TGTGCCAGCAGCCAAGATGCTGGCCTGGGGGAGCAGTACTTC.

The sample holds many counts of this clonotype. The V gene is TRBV11-2, the J gene TRBJ2-7, with unresolved D. The CDR3 covers 13 residues. The germline gives CDR1 SGHAT, CDR2 FQNNGV. Trimming stripped 4 bases from V and 3 bases from J, with 10 bases between. The CDR3 DNA reads as TGTGCCAGCAGCTCGACATTCCTCTACGAGCAGTACTTC. This gives the protein CASSSTFLYEQYF.

This clonotype was seen at least ten times. The rearrangement links TRBV20-1 to TRBJ1-1, with D possibly being TRBD1 (6 bases). The V gene's germline CDR1 is DFQATT and CDR2 SNEGSKA (reference sequence). V was cut by 2 bases and J by 3 bases, with 7 bases left in between. CDR3 size: 12 residues. The CDR3 DNA sequence: TGCAGTGCTAGAAAGGGGGACACTGAAGCTTTCTTT. Amino acids: CSARKGDTEAFF.

This clonotype was counted many times. The chain has TRBV9 and TRBJ2-7, with 14 bases fitting TRBD2. This CDR3 has 16 amino acids. Unmatched junction bases numbered 8, after V lost 3 bases and J lost 6 bases. CDR1 is SGDLS, CDR2 YYNGEE, per germline. Here the CDR3 reads CASSERGLAGVGEQYF. The CDR3 region has the DNA TGTGCCAGCAGCGAACGGGGACTAGCGGGAGTGGGCGAGCAGTACTTC. The full variable domain, its missing parts supplied by reference TRBV9 and TRBJ2-7, is DSGVTQTPKHLITATGQRVTLRCSPRSGDLSVYWYQQSLDQGLQFLIQYYNGEERAKGNILERFSAQQFPDLHSELNLSSLELGDSALYFCASSERGLAGVGEQYFGPGTRLTVT.

This clonotype was counted a few times. The chain links TRBV20-1 to TRBJ2-1, with TRBD2 matching over 11 bases. The CDR3 runs to 15 residues. Losses at the gene ends were 4 bases for V and 9 bases for J; bases not matched to a gene: 11. CDR1 and CDR2 (germline): DFQATT, SNEGSKA (reference sequence). The CDR3 sequence is CSANRPTSGSSEQFF. The CDR3 region has the DNA TGCAGTGCTAACCGCCCCACTAGCGGGAGTAGTGAGCAGTTCTTC.

This clonotype occurred a few times. The chain couples TRBV28 to TRBJ1-2; D is unclear. The CDR3 sequence is 16 residues long. The germline gives CDR1 MDHEN, CDR2 SYDVKM. V shed 5 bases and J shed 0 bases, with 16 bases lying between them. The CDR3 DNA follows: TGTGCCAGCAGTGTTCGGGGTACAAGATCTAACTATGGCTACACCTTC. Protein sequence: CASSVRGTRSNYGYTF.

The table lists this clonotype with a few counts. The V gene is TRBV7-2, the J gene TRBJ2-7, with D perhaps TRBD2 (6 bases). Germline V lookup: CDR1 SGHTA, CDR2 FQGNSA. Trimming left V 3 bases short and J 2 bases short, with 14 bases between. The CDR3 is 15 amino acids. This chain's CDR3 is CASSFNGSPTYEQYF. The DNA of the CDR3 is TGTGCCAGCAGCTTCAACGGGAGTCCCACCTACGAGCAGTACTTC.

The chain has TRBV5-1 and TRBJ1-2; 8 nucleotides line up with TRBD1. CDR1 and CDR2 from the germline V gene are SGHRS and YFSETQ. The trim removed 0 bases at V and 4 bases at J, leaving 5 bases unmatched. The length of the CDR3 is 15 residues. CDR3 coding DNA: TGCGCCAGCAGCTTGGCCGCAGGGGGCGTCTATGGCTACACCTTC. Its translation is CASSLAAGGVYGYTF.

This clonotype was seen ten or more times. This chain connects TRBV28 to TRBJ2-3, with D perhaps matching TRBD1 (7 bases). V dropped 6 bases and J dropped 5 bases, with 15 bases sitting between them. Germline lookup yields CDR1 MDHEN and CDR2 SYDVKM. The CDR3 spans 14 residues. The CDR3 is CASRSGGGIDTQYF. CDR3 bases: TGTGCCAGCAGGTCTGGAGGGGGCATAGATACGCAGTATTTT.

The CDR3 DNA reads as TGTGCCAGCAGCTACCGGACTAGCGGGAGGTACACAGATACGCAGTATTTT. This encodes CASSYRTSGRYTDTQYF. The V gene is TRBV5-4, the J gene TRBJ2-3; TRBD2 matches at 14 bases. CDR1 and CDR2 (germline): SGHNT, YYREEE (reference sequence). This CDR3 contains 17 residues. The junction had 5 bases not matched to a gene; V was cut back by 3 bases and J by 2 bases.

The table lists this clonotype with a count of one. J is TRBJ2-6 and V is TRBV5-1; D unclear. Germline V lookup: CDR1 SGHRS, CDR2 YFSETQ. Trimming left V 2 bases short and J 0 bases short, with 3 bases between. The CDR3 loop spans 14 amino acids. CDR3 residues: CASSFTSGANVLTF. The CDR3 coding sequence is TGCGCCAGCAGCTTTACCTCTGGGGCCAACGTCCTGACTTTC. The full variable domain, completed using reference TRBV5-1 and TRBJ2-6, is KAGVTQTPRYLIKTRGQQVTLSCSPISGHRSVSWYQQTPGQGLQFLFEYFSETQRNKGNFPGRFSGRQFSNSRSEMNVSTLELGDSALYLCASSFTSGANVLTFGAGSRLTVL.

At least ten counts were recorded for this clonotype. The chain has TRBV12-3 or TRBV12-4 and TRBJ2-2; D is ambiguous. The ends were cut back, 7 bases at V and 3 bases at J, with 6 bases in the middle. The CDR3 contains 12 residues. CDR3 sequence (DNA): TGTGCCAGCATCCCAGACACCGGGGAGCTGTTTTTT. Residues: CASIPDTGELFF.

This clonotype came up many times. The chain is built from TRBV28 and TRBJ2-1, with 9 bases fitting TRBD2. Trimming removed 7 bases from V and 10 bases from J; junction bases left unmatched: 20. From germline, CDR1 is MDHEN and CDR2 SYDVKM. The CDR3 consists of 17 residues. The CDR3 sequence: CASTSPGSGRRGREQFF. Written as DNA, the CDR3 is TGTGCCAGCACCTCCCCGGGTAGCGGGAGAAGAGGCAGAGAGCAGTTCTTC. The whole variable domain, remainder taken from reference TRBV28 and TRBJ2-1, is DVKVTQSSRYLVKRTGEKVFLECVQDMDHENMFWYRQDPGLGLRLIYFSYDVKMKEKGDIPEGYSVSREKKERFSLILESASTNQTSMYLCASTSPGSGRRGREQFFGPGTRLTVL.

In this sample, this clonotype turned up a few times. The chain combines TRBV11-2 with TRBJ2-1, with 8 bases lining up with TRBD1. The CDR3 contains 16 residues. With V trimmed by 5 bases and J by 2 bases, 8 bases remained unmatched. Germline V gene data show CDR1 as SGHAT and CDR2 as FQNNGV. CDR3 amino acids: CASSQLTGVTYNEQFF. The CDR3 DNA reads TGTGCCAGCAGCCAACTGACAGGGGTAACCTACAATGAGCAGTTCTTC.

This clonotype was counted only a few times. This chain connects TRBV24-1 to TRBJ2-3; TRBD1 aligns across 7 bases. The CDR3 spans 15 residues. Germline loops: CDR1 KGHDR, CDR2 SFDVKD. The V segment lost 8 bases and the J segment 3 bases; nucleotides outside the gene matches: 10. In DNA form, the CDR3 reads TGTGCCACCAATACTGGTAGACAGGGAACAGATACGCAGTATTTT. Its translation: CATNTGRQGTDTQYF.

This clonotype was detected many times. This sequence joins TRBV20-1 and TRBJ2-1; either TRBD1 or TRBD2 may supply D (5 bases each). The V end lost 6 bases, the J end lost 7 bases, and 16 bases lay between the germline ends. The CDR3 is 13 residues long. From germline, CDR1 is DFQATT and CDR2 SNEGSKA (reference sequence). CDR3 sequence (DNA): TGCAGTGCCCCTACGAGGGGCAGAAATGAGCAGTTCTTC. Translation gives CSAPTRGRNEQFF.

The gene calls are TRBV7-9 and TRBJ2-5; D is possibly TRBD1 (6 bases). CDR1 is SEHNR, CDR2 FQNEAQ, per germline (reference sequence). There are 14 residues in the CDR3. V was trimmed by 6 bases and J by 3 bases, leaving 14 bases between them. This CDR3 is CASRQRAGEETQYF. CDR3 DNA sequence: TGTGCCAGCAGACAAAGGGCAGGGGAAGAGACCCAGTACTTC.

The chain is built from TRBV20-1 and TRBJ1-4; D is undetermined. Germline-derived CDR1 and CDR2 are DFQATT and SNEGSKA (reference sequence). The CDR3 loop spans 12 amino acids. Trimming cost V 3 bases and J 6 bases, with 8 bases left between them. In DNA form, the CDR3 reads TGCAGTGCTAGCCTCCCCGATGAAAAACTGTTTTTT. Protein: CSASLPDEKLFF.

This chain connects TRBV10-3 to TRBJ2-2, with D perhaps TRBD1 or TRBD2 (7 bases each). Germline values: CDR1 ENHRY, CDR2 SYGVKD. V lost 3 bases and J lost 7, with 15 bases in between. The CDR3 loop spans 15 amino acids. The CDR3 here is CAISDPGGGSGELFF. In nucleotides, the CDR3 is TGTGCCATCAGTGACCCAGGGGGGGGCAGCGGGGAGCTGTTTTTT.

The rearrangement links TRBV7-8 to TRBJ2-7, with 7 bases fitting TRBD1. V dropped 3 bases and J dropped 1; count of bases not matched to a gene: 3. Germline V CDR1 and CDR2: SGHVS, FQNEAQ. The CDR3 runs to 14 residues. The CDR3 protein is CASSFQQGSYEQYF. CDR3 sequence (DNA): TGTGCCAGCAGCTTTCAACAGGGGTCCTACGAGCAGTACTTC.

This clonotype was seen repeatedly, ten times or more. The genes are TRBV10-3 and TRBJ2-7; TRBD1 aligns across 9 bases. V gave up 10 bases and J gave up 7 bases; unmatched junction bases: 11. The CDR3 totals 13 residues. Per germline, CDR1 ENHRY and CDR2 SYGVKD. CDR3 protein: CATGGTGTWEQYF. CDR3 DNA: TGTGCCACCGGAGGGACAGGGACGTGGGAGCAGTACTTC.

CDR3 amino acids: CASSSSGTVQETQYF. DNA for the CDR3: TGTGCCAGTAGTTCCTCCGGGACAGTACAAGAGACCCAGTACTTC. The chain joins TRBV19 to TRBJ2-5, with 7 nucleotides matching TRBD1. Germline V gene lookup returns CDR1 LNHDA and CDR2 SQIVND (reference sequence). V lost 5 bases and J lost 2; bases outside the gene matches: 8. The CDR3 covers 15 residues.

This clonotype was seen at least ten times. V and J are TRBV7-2 and TRBJ2-7; TRBD2 matches 12 bases. This CDR3 contains 14 residues. CDR1 and CDR2 from the germline V gene are SGHTA and FQGNSA. V lost 5 bases, J lost 3 bases, and 2 bases stayed unmatched. The CDR3: CASSRTSGVYEQYF. The CDR3 nucleotides read TGTGCCAGCAGCCGGACTAGCGGGGTCTACGAGCAGTACTTC.

In its sample, this clonotype was seen many times. The chain recombines TRBV5-1 with TRBJ2-5; 8 bases line up with TRBD2. The CDR3 loop spans 16 amino acids. After removal of 0 bases from V and 2 bases from J, the junction contained 6 bases not matched to a gene. The germline V gene encodes CDR1 SGHRS and CDR2 YFSETQ. The CDR3 DNA reads as TGCGCCAGCAGCTTGGGGGTAGCGGGGAATCAAGAGACCCAGTACTTC. Residues: CASSLGVAGNQETQYF.

This clonotype ranks as medium-sized. CDR3 in amino acids: CASSIRISGSPSTDTQYF. For the CDR3, the DNA is TGTGCCAGTAGTATTAGGATAAGCGGGAGTCCTAGCACAGATACGCAGTATTTT. The rearrangement links TRBV19 to TRBJ2-3; TRBD2 agrees at 8 bases. The V gene's germline CDR1 is LNHDA and CDR2 SQIVND (reference sequence). This CDR3 spans 18 amino acids. J was trimmed by 0 bases and V by 3 bases; bases with no gene match: 11.

Only a few counts were recorded for this clonotype. The genes are TRBV20-1 and TRBJ1-5; tentative D call: TRBD1 (5 bases). The CDR3 is made up of 13 amino acids. Germline loops: CDR1 DFQATT, CDR2 SNEGSKA (reference sequence). V lost 4 bases and J lost 5, with 12 bases in between. The CDR3 nucleotides are TGCAGTGCTACCCCGGGACTATATCAGCCCCAGCATTTT. It specifies CSATPGLYQPQHF.

The chain carries TRBV20-1 and TRBJ2-1, with D possibly matching TRBD1 (5 bases). The germline V and J ends were trimmed by 0 bases and 2 bases, with 11 bases remaining between them. The CDR3 totals 15 residues. The germline V gene has CDR1 DFQATT and CDR2 SNEGSKA (reference sequence). DNA for the CDR3: TGCAGTGCTAGAGACGCAGGGCGGACCTACAATGAGCAGTTCTTC. Translating it yields CSARDAGRTYNEQFF.

The sample holds a few counts of this clonotype. The chain recombines TRBV7-2 with TRBJ2-1; tentatively, D is TRBD1 or TRBD2 (5 bases each). The CDR3 extends over 17 amino acids. V was shortened by 3 bases and J by 0 bases, with 15 bases between the two germline ends. Germline values: CDR1 SGHTA, CDR2 FQGNSA. The CDR3 sequence: CASSFAPTGRSYNEQFF. In DNA, the CDR3 is TGTGCCAGCAGCTTCGCCCCCACGGGACGCTCCTACAATGAGCAGTTCTTC.

The gene calls are TRBV7-9 and TRBJ1-1; D is unclear. There are 14 residues in the CDR3. V was shortened by 2 bases and J by 1 base, with 8 bases between the two germline ends. CDR1 is SEHNR and CDR2 is FQNEAQ in the germline V gene (reference sequence). CDR3 region: CASSLSPKNTEAFF. The CDR3 nucleotides read TGTGCCAGCAGCTTATCTCCCAAGAACACTGAAGCTTTCTTT.